These 7 T cell receptor beta chains were sequenced from one sample in a study of Graves' ophthalmopathy and Graves' hyperthyroidism. CDR3 regions of TCR beta were amplified from RNA transcripts. HTBI primers served in a first-round RT-PCR, which a second-round multiplex PCR followed. MiXCR, run by TCRdb on the multiplex PCR reads, gives a single entry per CDR3 protein. The data contain some 520,000 distinct CDR3 sequences, over 13% of them singletons. The sequenced sample was blood. All receptors come from a woman aged 25 to 39 with Graves' ophthalmopathy.

On this clonotype itself: This likely comes from a read error, as the CDR3 has no conserved phenylalanine or tryptophan at its end. This chain joins TRBV11-2 and TRBJ2-7; D uncertain. Looked up from germline, CDR1 is SGHAT and CDR2 is FQNNGV. Trimming took 1 base from V and 0 from J, leaving 10 bases between them. This CDR3 comprises 15 residues. The CDR3, as DNA: TGTGCCAGCAGCTTAGCATCTCTGTTCTCCTACGAGCAGTACTAC. This gives the protein CASSLASLFSYEQYY.

Many counts were recorded for this clonotype. The chain joins TRBV4-1 to TRBJ2-5; 7 bases align to TRBD2. The germline V gene has CDR1 MGHRA and CDR2 YSYEKL. V lost 4 bases and J lost 2; bases outside the gene matches: 4. CDR3 length: 14 residues. The CDR3 coding sequence is TGCGCCAGCAGCCGGGGGGGGGAGCAAGAGACCCAGTACTTC. This encodes CASSRGGEQETQYF.

This clonotype was observed many times. The gene calls are TRBV6-1 and TRBJ1-5, with D perhaps matching TRBD1 (6 bases). CDR1 MNHNS and CDR2 SASEGT come from the germline V gene. V lost 6 bases and J 0 bases, leaving 15 bases between the germline ends. The CDR3 extends over 16 amino acids. The DNA for the CDR3 is TGTGCCAGCAGGCAGGACAGACCGAGTAGCAATCAGCCCCAGCATTTT. It specifies CASRQDRPSSNQPQHF.

This clonotype showed up just a few times. V is TRBV10-3 and J is TRBJ1-5; D may be TRBD1 (6 bases). Trimming removed 0 bases from V and 1 base from J, with 16 bases in between. Germline values: CDR1 ENHRY, CDR2 SYGVKD. The CDR3 has 18 residues. As DNA, the CDR3 is TGTGCCATCAGTGAGTCGACTCTTGAGACAGGCAGCAATCAGCCCCAGCATTTT. Its protein is CAISESTLETGSNQPQHF.

Many counts were recorded for this clonotype. The chain recombines TRBV19 with TRBJ2-5, with 8 bases that match TRBD1. Germline loops: CDR1 LNHDA, CDR2 SQIVND (reference sequence). V lost 1 base, J lost 4 bases, and 5 bases stayed unmatched. The CDR3 length is 15 residues. The CDR3, as DNA: TGTGCCAGTAGTATAGGACAGGGGATTAGAGAGACCCAGTACTTC. Translated, it gives CASSIGQGIRETQYF. The full variable domain, in which reference TRBV19 and TRBJ2-5 provide the parts outside the CDR3, is DGGITQSPKYLFRKEGQNVTLSCEQNLNHDAMYWYRQDPGQGLRLIYYSQIVNDFQKGDIAEGYSVSREKKESFPLTVTSAQKNPTAFYLCASSIGQGIRETQYFGPGTRLLVL.

This clonotype was counted ten times or more. The genes are TRBV14 and TRBJ1-1; tentatively, D is TRBD1 (6 bases). CDR3 length equals 12 residues. V lost 6 bases and J lost 5, with 10 bases in between. The germline gives CDR1 SGHDN, CDR2 FVKESK. Here the CDR3 DNA reads TGTGCCAGCAGACAGGGATGGACTGAAGCTTTCTTT. This translates into CASRQGWTEAFF. The whole variable domain, filled in from reference TRBV14 and TRBJ1-1, reads EAGVTQFPSHSVIEKGQTVTLRCDPISGHDNLYWYRRVMGKEIKFLLHFVKESKQDESGMPNNRFLAERTGGTYSTLKVQPAELEDSGVYFCASRQGWTEAFFGQGTRLTVV.

This clonotype was seen at least ten times. V usage is TRBV20-1 and J usage is TRBJ2-2; D may be TRBD2 (5 bases). The V gene's germline CDR1 is DFQATT and CDR2 SNEGSKA (reference sequence). V shed 3 bases and J shed 2 bases, with 13 bases lying between them. The CDR3 spans 15 residues. The CDR3 loop reads CSASVLAHNTGELFF. The CDR3 coding sequence is TGCAGTGCTAGTGTCCTAGCTCATAACACCGGGGAGCTGTTTTTT.